The sequence of this T cell receptor (beta chain) was determined in a study of blood T cell repertoires in COVID-19. Study overall: T cells, B-cell-depleted T cells, or PBMCs supplied cDNA or gDNA.

V lost 3 bases, J lost 3 bases, and 9 bases lay in between. This CDR3 contains 13 residues. Germline V gives CDR1 GTSNPN, CDR2 SVGIG (reference sequence). Sequenced by immunoSEQ multiplex PCR; TCRdb stores in-frame clones only, minus some. The profile shows 110,000 to 150,000 clones, 70% to 90% of them singletons. This sequence joins TRBV30 and TRBJ1-5, with a possible D match to TRBD1 (5 bases). This receptor was identified in a woman in her forties or fifties with acute or convalescent COVID-19. Sequences were obtained from peripheral blood. CDR3 region: CAWRRGPNQPQHF. For the CDR3, the DNA is TGTGCCTGGAGAAGGGGCCCCAATCAGCCCCAGCATTTT.